Detailed here is one TCR beta chain. This sample is drawn from a study of blood T cell repertoires in COVID-19. The CDR3 totals 18 residues. Germline CDR1 and CDR2: MNHNS and SASEGT. Trimming took 4 bases from V and 7 from J; bases not matched to a gene: 16. Generated by immunoSEQ multiplex PCR, the TCRdb table keeps only in-frame clones and is missing some. The sample lists hundreds of thousands of clones; 87% were seen once. The material sequenced was PBMCs or T cells enriched from blood (not recorded which). The source of this sequence is a woman aged 35 to 49 who had recovered from COVID-19. The gene calls are TRBV6-1 and TRBJ2-2; TRBD1 aligns across 9 bases. The CDR3 bases are TGTGCCAGCAGTGGTGTGGGGATCGGGACAGGGAACGTCGGGGAGCTGTTTTTT. Protein product: CASSGVGIGTGNVGELFF.